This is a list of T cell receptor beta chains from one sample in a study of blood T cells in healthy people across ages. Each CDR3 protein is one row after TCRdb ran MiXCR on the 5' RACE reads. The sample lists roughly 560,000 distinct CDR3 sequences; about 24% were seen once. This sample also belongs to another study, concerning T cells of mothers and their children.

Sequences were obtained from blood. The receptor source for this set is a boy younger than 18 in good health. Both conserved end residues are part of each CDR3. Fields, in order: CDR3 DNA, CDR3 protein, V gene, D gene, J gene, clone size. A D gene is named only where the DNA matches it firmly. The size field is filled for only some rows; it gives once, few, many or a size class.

cdr3_nt: TGCGCCAGCAGCCAAGACGTCCCCCCCGGACAGAACTACGAGCAGTACTTC
cdr3_aa: CASSQDVPPGQNYEQYF
v_call: TRBV4-3
d_call: NA
j_call: TRBJ2-7
clone_size: few

cdr3_nt: TGTGCCAGCAGGACTAGCGGGAGGGCCATCATTCAGTACTTC
cdr3_aa: CASRTSGRAIIQYF
v_call: TRBV28
d_call: TRBD2
j_call: TRBJ2-4
clone_size: few

cdr3_nt: TGCAGCGTCCTTGCCTACAATGAGCAGTTCTTC
cdr3_aa: CSVLAYNEQFF
v_call: TRBV29-1
d_call: NA
j_call: TRBJ2-1
clone_size: NA

cdr3_nt: TGTGCCACCAGTGGGTTCGGGGAAACACAAGAGACCCAGTACTTC
cdr3_aa: CATSGFGETQETQYF
v_call: TRBV24-1
d_call: NA
j_call: TRBJ2-5
clone_size: NA

cdr3_nt: TGCAGCGTTGAGCCCAACTTAAGCTCCTACAATGAGCAGTTCTTC
cdr3_aa: CSVEPNLSSYNEQFF
v_call: TRBV29-1
d_call: NA
j_call: TRBJ2-1
clone_size: NA

cdr3_nt: TGTGCCAGCAGCATACATGTTACCTACGAGCAGTACTTC
cdr3_aa: CASSIHVTYEQYF
v_call: TRBV7-6
d_call: NA
j_call: TRBJ2-7
clone_size: many

cdr3_nt: TGCGCCAGCAGTCCCTACAGCGGGATAAACTACGAGCAGTACTTC
cdr3_aa: CASSPYSGINYEQYF
v_call: TRBV4-3
d_call: TRBD2
j_call: TRBJ2-7
clone_size: few

cdr3_nt: TGCGCCAGCAGCTCAGGGGTTGGAACTAATGAAAAACTGTTTTTT
cdr3_aa: CASSSGVGTNEKLFF
v_call: TRBV5-1
d_call: NA
j_call: TRBJ1-4
clone_size: NA

cdr3_nt: TGTGCCAGCAGTTTTAAAGGGACAGGGTTCAGGCTGTACTACCCCAATCAGCCCCAGCATTTT
cdr3_aa: CASSFKGTGFRLYYPNQPQHF
v_call: TRBV28
d_call: TRBD1
j_call: TRBJ1-5
clone_size: few

cdr3_nt: TGTGCCAGCAGCAAAGGGGTCTGGGGGGGACAAGAGACCCAGTACTTC
cdr3_aa: CASSKGVWGGQETQYF
v_call: TRBV4-2
d_call: TRBD2
j_call: TRBJ2-5
clone_size: NA

cdr3_nt: TGTGCCACCGAGGGACAGGGGATATACGAGCAGTACTTC
cdr3_aa: CATEGQGIYEQYF
v_call: TRBV10-3
d_call: TRBD1
j_call: TRBJ2-7
clone_size: few

cdr3_nt: TGTGCCAGCAGTACGACAGGGGGCCTGGGGGAACAAAAAGAGACCCAGTACTTC
cdr3_aa: CASSTTGGLGEQKETQYF
v_call: TRBV28
d_call: TRBD1
j_call: TRBJ2-5
clone_size: NA

cdr3_nt: TGTGCCAGCAGTTTTGGGCCGGGAAGTACTGAAGCTTTCTTT
cdr3_aa: CASSFGPGSTEAFF
v_call: TRBV12-3/TRBV12-4
d_call: NA
j_call: TRBJ1-1
clone_size: NA

cdr3_nt: TGTGCCAGCAGTTTTCCTCGCGGGAGTACCCACGAGCAGTACTTC
cdr3_aa: CASSFPRGSTHEQYF
v_call: TRBV28
d_call: TRBD2
j_call: TRBJ2-7
clone_size: NA

cdr3_nt: TGCGCCAGCAGCTGGACAGGGATTAGAACAGATACGCAGTATTTT
cdr3_aa: CASSWTGIRTDTQYF
v_call: TRBV5-1
d_call: TRBD1
j_call: TRBJ2-3
clone_size: few

cdr3_nt: TGCAGCGTTGAAGAGGGAGAAGAGCAGTACTTC
cdr3_aa: CSVEEGEEQYF
v_call: TRBV29-1
d_call: NA
j_call: TRBJ2-5
clone_size: NA

cdr3_nt: TGCGCCAGCGCCGCGTTTAGCACAGATACGCAGTATTTT
cdr3_aa: CASAAFSTDTQYF
v_call: TRBV5-1
d_call: NA
j_call: TRBJ2-3
clone_size: NA

cdr3_nt: TGTGCCAGCAGACCCCGGGACCTCAAATCCGGGGAGCTGTTTTTT
cdr3_aa: CASRPRDLKSGELFF
v_call: TRBV7-2
d_call: NA
j_call: TRBJ2-2
clone_size: few

cdr3_nt: TGCGCCAGCAGCGTAGTCCGGGACGGGAGCTTCTACAATGAGCAGTTCTTC
cdr3_aa: CASSVVRDGSFYNEQFF
v_call: TRBV5-1
d_call: NA
j_call: TRBJ2-1
clone_size: NA

cdr3_nt: TGCAGCGTTTACCTGGCAGCCTTAGCCTACGAGCAGTACTTC
cdr3_aa: CSVYLAALAYEQYF
v_call: TRBV29-1
d_call: NA
j_call: TRBJ2-7
clone_size: NA

cdr3_nt: TGTGCCAGCAGTTACCCCGTGGGGGGCTCCTACAATGAGCAGTTCTTC
cdr3_aa: CASSYPVGGSYNEQFF
v_call: TRBV6-2/TRBV6-3
d_call: NA
j_call: TRBJ2-1
clone_size: few

cdr3_nt: TGTGCCACCAGTGGTAGGACAGAGACCGGGGAGCTGTTTTTT
cdr3_aa: CATSGRTETGELFF
v_call: TRBV24-1
d_call: NA
j_call: TRBJ2-2
clone_size: NA

cdr3_nt: TGTGCCAGCAGCGCCTCCGGGCTAGCGGACTTCACAGATACGCAGTATTTT
cdr3_aa: CASSASGLADFTDTQYF
v_call: TRBV4-2
d_call: TRBD2
j_call: TRBJ2-3
clone_size: NA

cdr3_nt: TGTGCCAGCAGCGTGTCAGGCGGTGGCAGGCTAGCGGCCGGAATCTACGAGCAGTACTTC
cdr3_aa: CASSVSGGGRLAAGIYEQYF
v_call: TRBV11-2
d_call: TRBD2
j_call: TRBJ2-7
clone_size: NA

cdr3_nt: TGTGCCAGCAGTATGGCCGGGGCAGGCTATGGCTACACCTTC
cdr3_aa: CASSMAGAGYGYTF
v_call: TRBV6-2/TRBV6-3
d_call: NA
j_call: TRBJ1-2
clone_size: NA

cdr3_nt: TGTGCCAGTAGTATAGGCACCGATAGCTCCTACAATGAGCAGTTCTTC
cdr3_aa: CASSIGTDSSYNEQFF
v_call: TRBV19
d_call: NA
j_call: TRBJ2-1
clone_size: NA

cdr3_nt: TGTGCCAGCAGCACGGGACTAGGACTCTACAATGAGCAGTTCTTC
cdr3_aa: CASSTGLGLYNEQFF
v_call: TRBV6-2/TRBV6-3
d_call: TRBD2
j_call: TRBJ2-1
clone_size: few

cdr3_nt: TGTGCCAGCAGCTTAGGAGGGCGCGAGACTGAAGCTTTCTTT
cdr3_aa: CASSLGGRETEAFF
v_call: TRBV7-2
d_call: NA
j_call: TRBJ1-1
clone_size: NA

cdr3_nt: TGTGCCAGCAGTGAAGCTTCTAGGTCCTACGAGCAGTACTTC
cdr3_aa: CASSEASRSYEQYF
v_call: TRBV6-1
d_call: NA
j_call: TRBJ2-7
clone_size: NA

cdr3_nt: TGTGACAGCAGCTTTGCTAGCGGCTCCTACAATGAGCAGTTCTTC
cdr3_aa: CDSSFASGSYNEQFF
v_call: TRBV5-5
d_call: TRBD2
j_call: TRBJ2-1
clone_size: NA

cdr3_nt: TGTGCCAGCAGCTTAGGACAGTTTGATAGCAATCAGCCCCAGCATTTT
cdr3_aa: CASSLGQFDSNQPQHF
v_call: TRBV7-2
d_call: NA
j_call: TRBJ1-5
clone_size: NA

cdr3_nt: TGTGCCATCAGCCAATCCACCTCCTACGAGCAGTACTTC
cdr3_aa: CAISQSTSYEQYF
v_call: TRBV10-3
d_call: NA
j_call: TRBJ2-7
clone_size: few

cdr3_nt: TGTGCCAGCAGCTTAGGACCTGGGGGAAACACCATATATTTT
cdr3_aa: CASSLGPGGNTIYF
v_call: TRBV7-2
d_call: NA
j_call: TRBJ1-3
clone_size: few

cdr3_nt: TGTGCCAGCAGTCAACAGTATAGCAATCAGCCCCAGCATTTT
cdr3_aa: CASSQQYSNQPQHF
v_call: TRBV2
d_call: NA
j_call: TRBJ1-5
clone_size: NA

cdr3_nt: TGTGCCAGCAGCCCAGCCGGGGGGGACACTGAAGCTTTCTTT
cdr3_aa: CASSPAGGDTEAFF
v_call: TRBV7-9
d_call: NA
j_call: TRBJ1-1
clone_size: NA

cdr3_nt: TGTGCCAGCAGCCAACCGGACCGACGCGGACAAGAGACCCAGTACTTC
cdr3_aa: CASSQPDRRGQETQYF
v_call: TRBV4-2
d_call: NA
j_call: TRBJ2-5
clone_size: few

cdr3_nt: TGTGCCAGCAGTTACTTCCGGGGGGCCTCTGGGGCCAACGTCCTGACTTTC
cdr3_aa: CASSYFRGASGANVLTF
v_call: TRBV6-5
d_call: NA
j_call: TRBJ2-6
clone_size: few

cdr3_nt: TGTGCCAGCAGCATTAGCGGGGGAAGAAACATTCAGTACTTC
cdr3_aa: CASSISGGRNIQYF
v_call: TRBV11-1
d_call: TRBD2
j_call: TRBJ2-4
clone_size: few

cdr3_nt: TGTGCCAGCAAAGGGACAGACAATGAGCAGTTCTTC
cdr3_aa: CASKGTDNEQFF
v_call: TRBV6-1
d_call: TRBD1
j_call: TRBJ2-1
clone_size: NA

cdr3_nt: TGCAGTGCTAGAGATCTGGCGGGGGCAGATGCGCAGTATTTT
cdr3_aa: CSARDLAGADAQYF
v_call: TRBV20-1
d_call: NA
j_call: TRBJ2-3
clone_size: NA

cdr3_nt: TGCAGCGTAGACACTCCGGGACACCTCACAGATACGCAGTATTTT
cdr3_aa: CSVDTPGHLTDTQYF
v_call: TRBV29-1
d_call: NA
j_call: TRBJ2-3
clone_size: NA

cdr3_nt: TGTGCCAGCAGTTTATCGGCTAGCGGGCTCACAGATACGCAGTATTTT
cdr3_aa: CASSLSASGLTDTQYF
v_call: TRBV28
d_call: TRBD2
j_call: TRBJ2-3
clone_size: NA

cdr3_nt: TGCAGTGCTAGAACCCTCTATGGGGACTCCTACGAGCAGTACTTC
cdr3_aa: CSARTLYGDSYEQYF
v_call: TRBV20-1
d_call: NA
j_call: TRBJ2-7
clone_size: NA

cdr3_nt: TGCAGTGCTGGGGGGGCTAGCCCCGAGCAGTGCTTC
cdr3_aa: CSAGGASPEQCF
v_call: TRBV20-1
d_call: NA
j_call: TRBJ2-7
clone_size: NA

cdr3_nt: TGTGCCAGCAGCTTAGCATCCCAGGAAGAGACCCAGTACTTC
cdr3_aa: CASSLASQEETQYF
v_call: TRBV7-8
d_call: NA
j_call: TRBJ2-5
clone_size: many

cdr3_nt: TGTGCCAGCAGCTTCCTGACAGGACTCGTTTATGGCTACACCTTC
cdr3_aa: CASSFLTGLVYGYTF
v_call: TRBV7-2
d_call: NA
j_call: TRBJ1-2
clone_size: few